Sequencing of this T cell receptor beta chain was carried out in a study of blood T cell repertoires in COVID-19. Looking at the study overall: Whether acute or convalescent, the COVID-19 samples came from the United States, Italy and Spain. From T cells, B-cell-depleted T cells, or PBMCs came the material, which was cDNA or gDNA.

Generated by immunoSEQ multiplex PCR, the TCRdb table keeps only in-frame clones and is missing some. The sample records approximately 100,000 clones, roughly 88% being singletons. The length of the CDR3 is 13 residues. The V and J ends lost 7 bases and 5 bases respectively, with 14 bases between them. Looked up from germline, CDR1 is MNHEY and CDR2 is SVGAGI. V is TRBV6-5 and J is TRBJ2-5, with TRBD2 as a possible D gene (6 bases). Sequenced sample: peripheral blood. The clonotype was recovered from a human donor in a cohort sampled during active COVID-19. CDR3 in amino acids: CASTNRGRETQYF. The CDR3 nucleotides read TGTGCCAGCACAAACCGGGGGAGGGAGACCCAGTACTTC.